The sample holds one count of the clone carrying this T cell receptor (beta chain). TCRdb's copy holds only in-frame clones and misses some; the assay was immunoSEQ multiplex PCR. Of under 200,000 clones listed, 90% to 95% are singletons. The germline gives CDR1 SQVTM, CDR2 ANQGSEA. V lost 2 bases and J 0 bases, leaving 7 bases between the germline ends. There are 13 residues in the CDR3. The data were obtained in a study of control samples from healthy donors and cancer patients. The clonotype comes from a woman in her 40s in good health. The chain has TRBV29-1 and TRBJ1-1, with D hard to call. What was sequenced was blood. CDR3 bases: TGCAGCGTTGAACGGCCGTTGAACACTGAAGCTTTCTTT. Translated, it gives CSVERPLNTEAFF.